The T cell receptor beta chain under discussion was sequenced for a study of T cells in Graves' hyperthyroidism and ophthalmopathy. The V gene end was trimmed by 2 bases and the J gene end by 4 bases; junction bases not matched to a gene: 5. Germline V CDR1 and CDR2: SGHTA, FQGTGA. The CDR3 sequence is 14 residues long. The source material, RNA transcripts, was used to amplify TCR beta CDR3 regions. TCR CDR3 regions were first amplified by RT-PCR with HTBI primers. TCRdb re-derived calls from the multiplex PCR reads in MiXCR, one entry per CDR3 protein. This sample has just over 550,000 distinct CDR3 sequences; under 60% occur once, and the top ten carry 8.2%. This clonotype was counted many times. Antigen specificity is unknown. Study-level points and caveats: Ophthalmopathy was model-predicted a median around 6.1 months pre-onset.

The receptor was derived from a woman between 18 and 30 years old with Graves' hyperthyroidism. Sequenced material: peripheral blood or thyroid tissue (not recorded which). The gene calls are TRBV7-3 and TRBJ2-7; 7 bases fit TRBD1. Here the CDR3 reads CASSLGQVGYEQYF. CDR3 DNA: TGTGCCAGCAGCTTAGGACAGGTCGGATACGAGCAGTACTTC.